A selection of T cell receptor beta chains follows, all from one sample in a study of blood T cell repertoires in COVID-19. Generated by immunoSEQ multiplex PCR, the TCRdb table keeps only in-frame clones and is missing some. There are 30,000 to 40,000 clones in the sample; around nine tenths occur only once, and 5% to 7% lies in the top ten. Sequenced: peripheral blood. The receptors stem from a human donor in a cohort sampled during active COVID-19. The CDR3 runs from the conserved cysteine through the conserved F or W. Fields, in order: D gene, J gene, V gene, clone size, CDR3 protein, CDR3 DNA. A D gene is named only where the DNA matches it firmly. Clone size is given for some rows only: seen once, a few or many times, or a class if the clone is expanded.

>NA|TRBJ1-1|TRBV5-1|NA
CASSLVPATGTEAFF
TGCGCCAGCAGCTTGGTCCCGGCGACGGGCACTGAAGCTTTCTTT
>NA|TRBJ1-1|TRBV19|NA
CASSDGGLRTFF
TGTGCCAGTAGTGACGGTGGACTGAGAACTTTCTTT
>TRBD2|TRBJ2-3|TRBV6-5|NA
CASSGTSGTDTQYF
TGTGCCAGCAGCGGGACTAGCGGCACAGATACGCAGTATTTT
>TRBD2|TRBJ2-1|TRBV19|NA
CASSEGLAGLSGNEQFF
TGTGCCAGTAGTGAGGGACTAGCGGGCCTTTCGGGTAATGAGCAGTTCTTC
>TRBD2|TRBJ2-2|TRBV13|NA
CASSSSGGSTGELFF
TGTGCCAGCAGCTCTAGCGGGGGGAGCACCGGGGAGCTGTTTTTT
>NA|TRBJ2-6|TRBV4-3|NA
CASSQEIAGANVLTF
TGCGCCAGCAGCCAAGAGATAGCTGGGGCCAACGTCCTGACTTTC
>TRBD2|TRBJ2-7|TRBV7-9|NA
CASSPPSSGLVYEQYF
TGTGCCAGCAGCCCACCTTCCTCCGGACTAGTCTACGAGCAGTACTTC
>NA|TRBJ2-7|TRBV6-2/TRBV6-3|once
CASSLMRSSYEQYF
TGTGCCAGCAGTTTGATGAGGAGCTCCTACGAGCAGTACTTC
>TRBD2|TRBJ2-1|TRBV5-4|NA
CASSLAGTAYNEQFF
TGTGCCAGCAGTCTAGCGGGGACCGCCTACAATGAGCAGTTCTTC
>NA|TRBJ2-7|TRBV5-1|NA
CASSLEGQRAYEQYF
TGCGCCAGCAGCTTGGAGGGGCAGCGAGCGTACGAGCAGTACTTC
>NA|TRBJ1-2|TRBV3-1/TRBV3-2|NA
CASSQDTRLPGGYTF
TGTGCCAGCAGCCAAGATACGAGGCTCCCCGGTGGCTACACCTTC
>TRBD1|TRBJ1-6|TRBV19|NA
CASSEGQGASSPLHF
TGTGCCAGTAGTGAGGGACAGGGGGCATCTTCACCCCTCCACTTT
>NA|TRBJ1-5|TRBV19|NA
CASSIAAHQPQHF
TGTGCCAGTAGTATTGCGGCCCATCAGCCCCAGCATTTT
>TRBD1|TRBJ2-7|TRBV27|once
CASSLGQEGYEQYF
TGTGCCAGCAGTTTGGGACAGGAGGGCTACGAGCAGTACTTC
>NA|TRBJ2-5|TRBV5-1|NA
CASSLAGQQETQYF
TGCGCCAGCAGCTTAGCAGGGCAGCAAGAGACCCAGTACTTC
>NA|TRBJ2-7|TRBV7-9|NA
CASSPGGNSYEQYF
TGTGCCAGCAGCCCTGGCGGCAACTCCTACGAGCAGTACTTC
>NA|TRBJ1-6|TRBV3-1/TRBV3-2|NA
CASSHRQGNSPLHF
TGTGCCAGCAGCCATCGGCAGGGTAATTCACCCCTCCACTTT
>NA|TRBJ1-2|TRBV10-3|NA
CAITPTGFGYGYTF
TGTGCCATCACCCCTACAGGGTTCGGCTATGGCTACACCTTC
>NA|TRBJ2-2|TRBV6-5|NA
CASRRENTGELFF
TGTGCCAGCAGGCGCGAAAACACCGGGGAGCTGTTTTTT
>TRBD2|TRBJ2-7|TRBV11-2|NA
CASSPSFGSGTTYEQYF
TGTGCCAGCAGCCCCTCGTTTGGTAGCGGGACGACCTACGAGCAGTACTTC
>TRBD1|TRBJ2-5|TRBV24-1|NA
CATSDAGQGARETQYF
TGTGCCACCAGTGATGCGGGACAGGGGGCAAGAGAGACCCAGTACTTC
>TRBD1|TRBJ1-2|TRBV24-1|NA
CATSDYTGEGYTF
TGTGCCACCAGTGATTATACAGGGGAGGGCTACACCTTC
>TRBD2|TRBJ2-5|TRBV3-1/TRBV3-2|NA
CASSQGLAGETQYF
TGTGCCAGCAGCCAAGGACTAGCGGGAGAGACCCAGTACTTC
>NA|TRBJ2-5|TRBV19|NA
CASSIGLAEGGYQETQYF
TGTGCCAGTAGTATAGGCCTAGCGGAAGGGGGGTACCAAGAGACCCAGTACTTC
>TRBD1|TRBJ2-7|TRBV7-9|once
CASSTRQGLEQYF
TGTGCCAGCAGCACCCGACAGGGGTTGGAGCAGTACTTC
>TRBD1|TRBJ2-5|TRBV5-1|NA
CASSGVGGTGYRQETQYF
TGCGCCAGCAGCGGGGTGGGTGGGACAGGTTACCGACAAGAGACCCAGTACTTC
>NA|TRBJ1-5|TRBV6-6|NA
CASSTYRANQPQHF
TGTGCCAGCAGCACGTACAGAGCTAATCAGCCCCAGCATTTT
>NA|TRBJ1-2|TRBV5-8|NA
CASSLALNYGYTF
TGTGCCAGCAGCTTGGCCCTAAACTATGGCTACACCTTC
>TRBD1|TRBJ2-3|TRBV6-5|NA
CASRGQGGTDTQYF
TGTGCCAGCAGGGGACAGGGGGGCACAGATACGCAGTATTTT
>NA|TRBJ1-2|TRBV30|NA
CAWSVRGAKGYTF
TGTGCCTGGAGTGTACGGGGTGCTAAGGGCTACACCTTC
>TRBD2|TRBJ2-3|TRBV3-1/TRBV3-2|NA
CASATSGGDTQYF
TGTGCCAGCGCGACTAGCGGAGGGGATACGCAGTATTTT
>NA|TRBJ2-2|TRBV29-1|NA
CSVVVASGTGELFF
TGCAGCGTTGTAGTGGCCAGCGGCACCGGGGAGCTGTTTTTT
>NA|TRBJ2-1|TRBV7-8|NA
CASSSQRETEQFF
TGTGCCAGCAGCTCGCAAAGGGAGACTGAGCAGTTCTTC
>NA|TRBJ2-2|TRBV11-2|NA
CASARRGNTGELFF
TGTGCCAGCGCCCGGAGAGGGAACACCGGGGAGCTGTTTTTT
>NA|TRBJ2-2|TRBV19|NA
CATRQGQANTGELFF
TGTGCCACCAGGCAGGGGCAGGCAAACACCGGGGAGCTGTTTTTT
>TRBD2|TRBJ2-1|TRBV28|NA
CASSSSPGLAGEGEQFF
TGTGCCAGCAGTTCAAGCCCGGGACTAGCGGGAGAGGGTGAGCAGTTCTTC
>NA|TRBJ1-6|TRBV12-3/TRBV12-4|NA
CASSLVGPLHF
TGTGCCAGCAGTTTGGTCGGACCCCTCCACTTT
>NA|TRBJ1-6|TRBV28|NA
CASSLLNDRLVSPLHF
TGTGCCAGCAGTTTATTAAACGACAGGCTGGTTTCACCCCTCCACTTT
>TRBD1|TRBJ2-7|TRBV7-9|NA
CASSLNRGNEQYF
TGTGCCAGCAGCTTAAACAGGGGCAACGAGCAGTACTTC
>TRBD1|TRBJ2-3|TRBV4-2|NA
CASSQEGTGTSTDTQYF
TGTGCCAGCAGCCAAGAGGGGACAGGGACGTCGACGGATACGCAGTATTTT
>NA|TRBJ2-7|TRBV20-1|NA
CSAPGGRQQYF
TGCAGTGCTCCAGGGGGGCGGCAGCAGTACTTC
>TRBD2|TRBJ2-7|TRBV19|once
CASSPMTSGRANEQYF
TGTGCCAGTAGTCCCATGACTAGCGGGAGGGCCAACGAGCAGTACTTC
>TRBD2|TRBJ2-5|TRBV3-1/TRBV3-2|NA
CASSPGTSGVVTQYF
TGTGCCAGCAGCCCGGGGACTAGCGGGGTAGTGACCCAGTACTTC
>NA|TRBJ1-2|TRBV6-6|NA
CASSYSEAAGMFSYTF
TGTGCCAGCAGTTACTCAGAGGCGGCAGGGATGTTTAGCTACACCTTC
>TRBD1|TRBJ1-2|TRBV6-5|NA
CASSTGGNYGYTF
TGTGCCAGCAGTACAGGGGGTAACTATGGCTACACCTTC
>NA|TRBJ2-6|TRBV29-1|NA
CSVEEPTGANVLTF
TGCAGCGTTGAAGAGCCAACAGGGGCCAACGTCCTGACTTTC
>NA|TRBJ2-4|TRBV9|NA
CASSPLDSPDGVAKNIQYF
TGTGCCAGCAGCCCCCTGGACAGCCCGGATGGGGTAGCCAAAAACATTCAGTACTTC
>NA|TRBJ2-5|TRBV27|NA
CASSFGGKETQYF
TGTGCCAGCAGTTTCGGCGGGAAGGAGACCCAGTACTTC
>NA|TRBJ2-1|TRBV19|NA
CASSIVGVLDYNEQFF
TGTGCCAGTAGTATAGTCGGGGTTTTAGACTACAATGAGCAGTTCTTC
>TRBD1|TRBJ1-5|TRBV30|NA
CAWSLAGGWGNQPQHF
TGTGCCTGGAGTTTGGCAGGGGGATGGGGCAATCAGCCCCAGCATTTT
>NA|TRBJ2-2|TRBV10-3|few
CAISLGQGNTGELFF
TGTGCCATCAGCCTGGGGCAGGGCAACACCGGGGAGCTGTTTTTT
>NA|TRBJ2-7|TRBV4-1|medium-sized
CASSQERGNEQYF
TGCGCCAGCAGCCAAGAAAGGGGGAACGAGCAGTACTTC
>NA|TRBJ2-5|TRBV20-1|NA
CSARGGETQYF
TGCAGTGCGAGGGGGGGGGAGACCCAGTACTTC